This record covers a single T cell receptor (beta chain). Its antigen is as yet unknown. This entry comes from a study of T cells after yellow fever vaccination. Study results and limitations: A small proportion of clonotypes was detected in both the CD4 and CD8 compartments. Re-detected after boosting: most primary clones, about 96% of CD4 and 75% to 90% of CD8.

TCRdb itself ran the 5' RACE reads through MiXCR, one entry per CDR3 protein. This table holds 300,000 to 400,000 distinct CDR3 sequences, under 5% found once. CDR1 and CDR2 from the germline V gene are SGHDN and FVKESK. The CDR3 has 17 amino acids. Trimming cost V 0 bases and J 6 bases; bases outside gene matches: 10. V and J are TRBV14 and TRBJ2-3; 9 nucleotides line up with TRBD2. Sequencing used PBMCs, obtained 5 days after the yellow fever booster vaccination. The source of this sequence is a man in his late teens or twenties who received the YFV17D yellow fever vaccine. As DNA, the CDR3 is TGTGCCAGCAGCCAAGATGGCCTAGCGGGGACTCCGGATACGCAGTATTTT. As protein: CASSQDGLAGTPDTQYF.